The 20 T cell receptor beta chains below come from one sample, sequenced in a study of T cells in severe cutaneous drug reactions. Carbamazepine had induced Stevens-Johnson syndrome or toxic epidermal necrolysis in the sequenced donors. TCR subtype-specific primers in iRepertoire multiplex PCR prepared libraries for bulk and single-cell sequencing. TCRdb reprocessed the multiplex PCR reads, with one entry per CDR3 protein and no DNA. In all, the sample yields approximately 5,800 distinct CDR3 sequences. What was sequenced was PBMCs. These receptors all stem from a human donor with a severe cutaneous adverse drug reaction.

This clonotype ranks as medium-sized in terms of frequency. The chain joins TRBV27 to TRBJ2-6; the D call of TRBD2 rests on TCRdb alone, since no DNA is present to check it. Germline loops: CDR1 MNHEY, CDR2 SMNVEV (reference sequence). The CDR3 loop spans 16 amino acids. The CDR3 region is CASSFWRASGANVLTF.

The chain uses TRBV12-3 or TRBV12-4 and TRBJ1-2. This CDR3 region has 12 residues. This CDR3 is CASSRENYGYTF.

This chain joins TRBV19 and TRBJ2-1; with no DNA, the TCRdb D assignment of TRBD2 cannot be verified. Looked up from germline, CDR1 is LNHDA and CDR2 is SQIVND (reference sequence). This CDR3 spans 14 amino acids. The CDR3 sequence: CASSILAGNNEQFF.

The chain has TRBV7-2 and TRBJ2-7; there is no DNA to check the TCRdb D call of TRBD2. Germline CDR1 reads SGHTA; CDR2 reads FQGNSA. The length of the CDR3 is 15 residues. CDR3 sequence: CASSPGLAGVYEQYF.

V usage is TRBV12-3 or TRBV12-4 and J usage is TRBJ1-4; TCRdb calls TRBD1, which cannot be checked without DNA. The length of the CDR3 is 17 residues. CDR3 residues: CASSSHYEYRVREKLFF.

This clonotype shows up as medium-sized by frequency. J is TRBJ2-5 and V is TRBV4-1; without DNA, the TCRdb call of TRBD2 cannot be checked. Germline assignment: CDR1 MGHRA and CDR2 YSYEKL. This CDR3 has 15 residues. The CDR3 is CASSQGQTRGETQYF.

V gene TRBV6-4 combines with J gene TRBJ2-1; the TCRdb call, TRBD1, lacks DNA for checking. This CDR3 contains 14 residues. CDR1 and CDR2 from the germline V gene are MRHNA and SNTAGT. The CDR3 reads CASSEITGGNEQFF.

The chain has TRBV28 and TRBJ1-5. The germline V gene has CDR1 MDHEN and CDR2 SYDVKM. The CDR3 runs 13 residues. CDR3 region: CASSFWNLQPQHF.

Measured by frequency, this clonotype is medium-sized (0.01 to 0.1%). The genes are TRBV6-2 or TRBV6-3 and TRBJ2-3; absent DNA, TCRdb's TRBD2 call cannot be checked. Looked up from germline, CDR1 is MNHEY and CDR2 is SVGEGT. The CDR3 sequence is 15 residues long. The CDR3 is CAGREAGGRTDTQYF.

In terms of frequency, this clonotype is medium-sized (0.01 to 0.1%). This sequence joins TRBV27 and TRBJ2-1; TCRdb indicates TRBD1, and absent DNA this call remains unverified. This CDR3 spans 16 amino acids. Germline V gene data show CDR1 as MNHEY and CDR2 as SMNVEV (reference sequence). CDR3 residues: CASSLSSGETYNEQFF.

According to its frequency, this clonotype is medium-sized. The rearrangement links TRBV6-2 or TRBV6-3 to TRBJ2-3. There are 13 residues in the CDR3. CDR1 and CDR2 from the germline V gene are MNHEY and SVGEGT. This CDR3 reads CASSYRETDTQYF.

The chain combines TRBV20-1 with TRBJ2-3; TCRdb's D gene call, TRBD1, goes unchecked for lack of DNA. The CDR3 has 15 residues. CDR1 is DFQATT, CDR2 SNEGSKA, per germline (reference sequence). CDR3 loop: CSAINYRGGTDTQYF.

In terms of frequency, this clonotype is medium-sized. The V gene is TRBV28, the J gene TRBJ1-5; checking the TCRdb D call of TRBD1 is not possible without DNA. The CDR3 length is 14 residues. The V gene's germline CDR1 is MDHEN and CDR2 SYDVKM. CDR3 loop: CASRSMGQGQPQHF.

This clonotype shows up as medium-sized (0.01 to 0.1%) by frequency. The chain is built from TRBV28 and TRBJ2-5; TCRdb returns TRBD1, unconfirmable since there is no DNA. CDR3 length: 13 residues. Germline-derived CDR1 and CDR2 are MDHEN and SYDVKM. This CDR3 reads CASSMDRQETQYF.

The chain recombines TRBV20-1 with TRBJ1-1; checking the TCRdb D call of TRBD1 is not possible without DNA. CDR1 DFQATT and CDR2 SNEGSKA come from the germline V gene (reference sequence). CDR3 length: 19 amino acids. The CDR3 loop is CSARPTGGSLTGMNTEAFF.

In terms of frequency, this clonotype is large (0.1 to 1%). The gene calls are TRBV28 and TRBJ2-7; there is no DNA to check the TCRdb D call of TRBD2. This CDR3 comprises 17 residues. Germline assignment: CDR1 MDHEN and CDR2 SYDVKM. This chain's CDR3 is CASSLGLAGAQIYEQYF.

This clonotype is called medium-sized based on its frequency. The chain is built from TRBV27 and TRBJ2-1; TCRdb's D call of TRBD2 is untestable without DNA. Germline V gene sequence: CDR1 MNHEY, CDR2 SMNVEV (reference sequence). The CDR3 consists of 16 residues. The chain's CDR3 is CASSMGLAGGYNEQFF.

The CDR3 loop is CATKDRDTGELFF. The genes are TRBV2 and TRBJ2-2; TCRdb's D call, TRBD1, is unchecked because there is no DNA. CDR1 and CDR2 (germline): SNHLY, FYNNEI. This CDR3 is 13 amino acids long.

The chain employs TRBV10-3 and TRBJ1-3. Germline V CDR1 and CDR2: ENHRY, SYGVKD. This CDR3 has 16 amino acids. This CDR3 is CASRNGKLPSGNTIYF.

The V gene is TRBV10-2, the J gene TRBJ2-3; TCRdb reports TRBD2, a call that lacks DNA to check it against. CDR1 and CDR2 (germline): WSHSY, SAAADI. This CDR3 spans 19 amino acids. CDR3: CASSDLTSGRTSSTDTQYF.